A single sample is the source of the 3 T cell receptor beta chains below, sequenced in a study of T cells in Graves' hyperthyroidism and ophthalmopathy. Amplified regions were TCR beta CDR3 sequences from RNA transcripts. HTBI primers were employed in a first-round RT-PCR of the TCR CDR3. TCRdb reanalysed the multiplex PCR reads using MiXCR and keeps one entry per CDR3 protein. The profile shows about 380,000 distinct CDR3 sequences, about 18% of them singletons. Source material: blood. All receptors derive from a man between 18 and 35 years old with Graves' ophthalmopathy.

This clonotype was recorded a few times. The chain combines TRBV4-1 with TRBJ1-1, with D hard to call. The germline V gene encodes CDR1 MGHRA and CDR2 YSYEKL. The V gene lost 2 bases and the J gene lost 0 bases, with 4 bases spanning the gap. This CDR3 is 13 amino acids long. The CDR3 loop is CASSQLMNTEAFF. The DNA of the CDR3 is TGCGCCAGCAGCCAACTCATGAACACTGAAGCTTTCTTT.

This chain links TRBV7-9 with TRBJ2-2, with 7 positions matching TRBD1. Judging by the DNA end, TRBJ1-4 fits better; the J call may be wrong. The CDR3 length is 16 residues. Per the germline V gene, CDR1 is SEHNR and CDR2 is FQNEAQ (reference sequence). The CDR3 is CASSSPVTGHNEKLFF. The DNA of the CDR3 is TGTGCCAGCAGCTCCCCGGTGACAGGGCATAATGAAAAACTGTTTTTT.

This clonotype has a count of ten or more. The chain couples TRBV6-1 to TRBJ1-2, with TRBD1 matching 10 bases. Losses at the gene ends were 6 bases for V and 8 bases for J; bases not matched to a gene: 9. This CDR3 contains 14 residues. The V gene's germline CDR1 is MNHNS and CDR2 SASEGT. The CDR3 region is CASSPGTGVAGYTF. The DNA for the CDR3 is TGTGCCAGCAGCCCTGGGACAGGGGTTGCGGGCTACACCTTC.